The present TCR beta chain was sequenced within a study of OX40 agonist ivuxolimab in advanced cancers. For the study in its entirety: Ivuxolimab was an agonistic, fully human IgG2 monoclonal antibody directed against OX40 (CD134), a costimulatory receptor. In the dose-escalation cohort, approximately 82% of patients were male, and the mean age was roughly 56 years with a range of roughly 20 to 80. Patients were allowed to have had prior anti-PD-1, anti-PD-L1 or anti-CTLA-4 therapy, and roughly 40% of the dose-escalation patients had been treated with checkpoint inhibitors. Peripheral TCRbeta sequencing aimed to test whether ivuxolimab altered TCR sequence diversity and caused clonal T-cell expansion. The monotherapy dose-escalation portion (N of about 49 patients) of the phase I ivuxolimab trial is reported in the paper. Among the roughly 52 dose-escalation patients, about 19 had hepatocellular carcinoma, approximately 15 melanoma, 9 renal cell carcinoma and 9 head and neck cancer. Three dose-escalation patients achieved partial responses, one with hepatocellular carcinoma and two with cutaneous melanoma. Intravenous ivuxolimab was administered to patients every 2 weeks at six dose levels: 0.01, 0.1, 0.3, 1.5, 3 and 10 mg/kg. Study-level results and caveats: At doses from 0.1 to 3.0 mg/kg, clonal expansion was seen in both CD4+ and CD8+ blood T cells between baseline and week 6. In the 0.1-3.0 mg/kg groups, partial responders had among the lowest normalized peripheral clonal expansion, particularly in CD8+ T cells. On average, CD8+ T cells showed more expanded clones than CD4+ T cells after ivuxolimab. The antigen specificity of the clonally expanded peripheral T cells was not determined. Low levels of normalized T-cell clonal expansion were also seen in some patients who did not respond.

Patients with a history of autoimmune disease or receiving systemic immunosuppression were excluded from the trial. Peripheral blood for TCR sequencing was collected from all dose cohorts at baseline, on cycle 4 day 1, and on cycle 7 day 1. The samples were taken from a phase I, first-in-human, multicenter, open-label dose-escalation trial of ivuxolimab. Adults with locally advanced or metastatic melanoma, renal cell, hepatocellular, or head and neck squamous cell carcinoma were enrolled in the trial. Before TCR sequencing, CD4+ T cells and CD8+ T cells from peripheral blood were sorted into separate populations. For sequencing of the TCRbeta CDR3 region, genomic DNA was extracted from the sorted cells. TCRbeta CDR3 regions were sequenced using the immunoSEQ Assay. What TCRdb holds here is the immuneACCESS table cut down to in-frame rearrangements. Part of the clones is not present; checked against another copy, under half of the missing clones reflect an unresolved V gene, and the others are unexplained. This sample comprises about 55,000 clones, 86% of them detected only once. The ten largest account for 12% to 15% of the sample.

Remarks on this clone: Its binding antigen is unknown. There are no base qualities to consult, and no much larger clone falls within one base.

The germline ends are 11 bases apart after V is trimmed by 1 base and J by 2 bases. The CDR3 starts with the cysteine, ends with the phenylalanine, and has 16 residues. The entry retains the CDR3 DNA only, 48 bases that are in frame from base 1. From the germline V gene, CDR1 is MGHRA and CDR2 is YSYEKL. The rearranged segments are TRBV4-1 and TRBJ1-4; there is no confident call for the D gene. Sequencing used CD4+ or CD8+ T cells sorted from blood, obtained in a trial of the OX40 agonist ivuxolimab. The clonotype comes from an adult with an advanced solid tumor such as melanoma, head and neck, liver or kidney cancer. The sequenced DNA is TGCGCCAGCAGCCAAGCCCCTCCCAGGACTAATGAAAAACTGTTTTTT. This encodes CASSQAPPRTNEKLFF.